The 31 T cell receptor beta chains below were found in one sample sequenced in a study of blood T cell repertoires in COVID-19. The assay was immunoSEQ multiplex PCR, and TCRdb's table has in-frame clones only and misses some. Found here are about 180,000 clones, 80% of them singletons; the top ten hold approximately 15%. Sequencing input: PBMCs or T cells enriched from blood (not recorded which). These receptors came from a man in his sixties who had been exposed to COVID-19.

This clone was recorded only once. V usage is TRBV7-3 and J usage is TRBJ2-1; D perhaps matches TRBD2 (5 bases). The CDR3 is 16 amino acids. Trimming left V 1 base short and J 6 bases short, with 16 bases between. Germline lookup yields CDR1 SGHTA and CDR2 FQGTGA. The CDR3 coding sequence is TGTGCCAGCAGCTTAAATCCGGGCGGGCGCGGCAATGAGCAGTTCTTC. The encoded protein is CASSLNPGGRGNEQFF.

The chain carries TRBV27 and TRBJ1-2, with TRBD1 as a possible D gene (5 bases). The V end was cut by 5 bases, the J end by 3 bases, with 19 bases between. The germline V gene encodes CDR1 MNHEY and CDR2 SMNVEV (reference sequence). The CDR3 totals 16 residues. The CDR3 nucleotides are TGTGCCAGCAGTAATGGGGCTAACCCCAGGGACTATGGCTACACCTTC. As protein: CASSNGANPRDYGYTF.

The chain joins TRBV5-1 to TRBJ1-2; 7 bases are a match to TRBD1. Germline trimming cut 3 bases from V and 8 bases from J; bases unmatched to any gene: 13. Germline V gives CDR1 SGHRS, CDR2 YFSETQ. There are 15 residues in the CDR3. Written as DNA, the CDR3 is TGCGCCAGCAGCTCAACAGGGGATAATTTGGAGGGCTACACCTTC. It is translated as CASSSTGDNLEGYTF. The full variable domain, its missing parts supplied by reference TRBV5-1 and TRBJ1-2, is KAGVTQTPRYLIKTRGQQVTLSCSPISGHRSVSWYQQTPGQGLQFLFEYFSETQRNKGNFPGRFSGRQFSNSRSEMNVSTLELGDSALYLCASSSTGDNLEGYTFGSGTRLTVV.

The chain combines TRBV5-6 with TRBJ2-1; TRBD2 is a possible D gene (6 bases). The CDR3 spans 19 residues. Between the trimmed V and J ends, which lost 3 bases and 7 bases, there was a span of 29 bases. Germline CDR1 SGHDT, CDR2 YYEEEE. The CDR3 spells CASSYLIERRAYGRNEQFF. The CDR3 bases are TGTGCCAGCAGCTACCTTATTGAAAGGAGGGCCTATGGTAGGAATGAGCAGTTCTTC.

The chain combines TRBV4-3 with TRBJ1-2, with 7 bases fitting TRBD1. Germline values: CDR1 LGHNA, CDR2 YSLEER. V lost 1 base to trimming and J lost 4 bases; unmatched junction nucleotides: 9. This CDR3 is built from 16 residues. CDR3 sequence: CASSQGGTTGSYGYTF. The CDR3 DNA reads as TGCGCCAGCAGCCAAGGGGGAACGACAGGGAGCTATGGCTACACCTTC.

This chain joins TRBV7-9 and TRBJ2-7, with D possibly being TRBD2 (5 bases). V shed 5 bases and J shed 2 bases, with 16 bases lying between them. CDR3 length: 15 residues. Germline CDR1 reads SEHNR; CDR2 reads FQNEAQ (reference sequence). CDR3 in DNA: TGTGCCAGCAGCGGAGAACTAGGGCGGGCCTACGAGCAGTACTTC. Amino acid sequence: CASSGELGRAYEQYF.

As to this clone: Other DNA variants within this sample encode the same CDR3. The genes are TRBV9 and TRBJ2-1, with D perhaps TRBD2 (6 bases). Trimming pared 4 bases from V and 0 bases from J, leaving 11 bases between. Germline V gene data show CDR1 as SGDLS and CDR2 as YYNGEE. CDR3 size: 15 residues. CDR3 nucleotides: TGTGCCAGCAGCTCCGGCGGGACCTCCTACAATGAGCAGTTCTTC. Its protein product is CASSSGGTSYNEQFF.

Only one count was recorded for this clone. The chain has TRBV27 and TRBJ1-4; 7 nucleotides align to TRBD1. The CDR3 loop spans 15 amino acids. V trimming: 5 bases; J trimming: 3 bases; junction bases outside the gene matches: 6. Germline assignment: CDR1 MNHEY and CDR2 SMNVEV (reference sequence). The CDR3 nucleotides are TGTGCCAGCAGTCCACGACAGGGACCTAATGAAAAACTGTTTTTT. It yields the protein CASSPRQGPNEKLFF. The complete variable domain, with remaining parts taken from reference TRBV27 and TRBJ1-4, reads EAQVTQNPRYLITVTGKKLTVTCSQNMNHEYMSWYRQDPGLGLRQIYYSMNVEVTDKGDVPEGYKVSRKEKRNFPLILESPSPNQTSLYFCASSPRQGPNEKLFFGSGTQLSVL.

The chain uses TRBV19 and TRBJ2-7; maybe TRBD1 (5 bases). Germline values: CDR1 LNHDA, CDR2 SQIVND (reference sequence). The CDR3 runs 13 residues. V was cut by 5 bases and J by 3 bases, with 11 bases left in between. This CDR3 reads CASSATELYEQYF. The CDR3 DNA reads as TGTGCCAGTAGTGCGACAGAGCTCTACGAGCAGTACTTC. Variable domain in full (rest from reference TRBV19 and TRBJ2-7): DGGITQSPKYLFRKEGQNVTLSCEQNLNHDAMYWYRQDPGQGLRLIYYSQIVNDFQKGDIAEGYSVSREKKESFPLTVTSAQKNPTAFYLCASSATELYEQYFGPGTRLTVT.

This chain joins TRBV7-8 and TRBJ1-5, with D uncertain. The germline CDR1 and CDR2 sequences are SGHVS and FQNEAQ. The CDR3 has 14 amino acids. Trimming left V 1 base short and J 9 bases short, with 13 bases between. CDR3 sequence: CASSLGLRERPQHF. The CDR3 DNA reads TGTGCCAGCAGCTTAGGACTGCGGGAGCGGCCCCAGCATTTT.

The DNA for the CDR3 is TGTGCCAGCAGCTCCACTAGCGGGAGAAATGAGCAGTACTTC. This encodes CASSSTSGRNEQYF. This chain connects TRBV5-4 to TRBJ2-7, with 11 bases aligning to TRBD2. The germline gives CDR1 SGHNT, CDR2 YYREEE (reference sequence). Trimming cost V 3 bases and J 7 bases; bases outside gene matches: 6. The CDR3 is 14 residues long.

The CDR3 sequence: CSASVSRYEQYF. CDR3 sequence (DNA): TGCAGTGCTAGTGTTTCCCGGTACGAGCAGTACTTC. The chain is built from TRBV20-1 and TRBJ2-7; no firm D call. The germline CDR1 and CDR2 sequences are DFQATT and SNEGSKA (reference sequence). V lost 3 bases, J lost 4 bases, and 10 bases lay in between. CDR3 length equals 12 residues.

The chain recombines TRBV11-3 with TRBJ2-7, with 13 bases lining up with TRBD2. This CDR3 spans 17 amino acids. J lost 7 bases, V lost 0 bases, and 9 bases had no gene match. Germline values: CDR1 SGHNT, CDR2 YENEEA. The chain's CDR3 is CASSLETGLAGTQEQYF. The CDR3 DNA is TGTGCCAGCAGCTTAGAGACGGGACTAGCGGGAACTCAAGAGCAGTACTTC.

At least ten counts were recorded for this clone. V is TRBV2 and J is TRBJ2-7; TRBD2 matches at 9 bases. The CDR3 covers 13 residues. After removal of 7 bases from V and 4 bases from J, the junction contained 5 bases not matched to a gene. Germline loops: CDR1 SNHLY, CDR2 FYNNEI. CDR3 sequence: CASNPSGIYEQYF. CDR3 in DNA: TGTGCCAGCAACCCTAGCGGGATATACGAGCAGTACTTC.

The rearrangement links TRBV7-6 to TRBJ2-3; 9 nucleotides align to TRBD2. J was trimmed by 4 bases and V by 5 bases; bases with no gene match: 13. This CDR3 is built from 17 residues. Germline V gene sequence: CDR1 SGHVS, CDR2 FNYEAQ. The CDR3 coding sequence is TGTGCCAGCAGCCAGGGGGGGGCTAGCGGGACTGCAGATACGCAGTATTTT. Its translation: CASSQGGASGTADTQYF.

The chain's CDR3 is CASSLGGGYEQYF. The CDR3 coding sequence is TGCGCCAGCAGCCTGGGTGGAGGATACGAGCAGTACTTC. The rearrangement uses TRBV5-1 and TRBJ2-7; D is perhaps TRBD2 (5 bases). The CDR3 is 13 amino acids. Trimming left V 4 bases short and J 4 bases short, with 12 bases between. Germline-derived CDR1 and CDR2 are SGHRS and YFSETQ.

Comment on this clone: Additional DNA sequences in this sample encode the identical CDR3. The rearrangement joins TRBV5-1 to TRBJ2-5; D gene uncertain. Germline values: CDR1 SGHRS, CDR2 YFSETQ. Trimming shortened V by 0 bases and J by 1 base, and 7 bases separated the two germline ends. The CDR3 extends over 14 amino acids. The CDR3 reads CASSLAGSQETQYF. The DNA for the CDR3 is TGCGCCAGCAGCTTGGCTGGCAGCCAAGAGACCCAGTACTTC. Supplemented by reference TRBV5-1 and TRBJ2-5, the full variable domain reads KAGVTQTPRYLIKTRGQQVTLSCSPISGHRSVSWYQQTPGQGLQFLFEYFSETQRNKGNFPGRFSGRQFSNSRSEMNVSTLELGDSALYLCASSLAGSQETQYFGPGTRLLVL.

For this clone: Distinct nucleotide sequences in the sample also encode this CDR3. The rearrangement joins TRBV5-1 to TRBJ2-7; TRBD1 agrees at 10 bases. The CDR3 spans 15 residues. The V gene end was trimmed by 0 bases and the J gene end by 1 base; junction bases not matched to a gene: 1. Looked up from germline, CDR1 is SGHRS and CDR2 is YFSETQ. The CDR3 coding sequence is TGCGCCAGCAGCTTGGGACAGGGGGCGTCCTACGAGCAGTACTTC. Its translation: CASSLGQGASYEQYF.

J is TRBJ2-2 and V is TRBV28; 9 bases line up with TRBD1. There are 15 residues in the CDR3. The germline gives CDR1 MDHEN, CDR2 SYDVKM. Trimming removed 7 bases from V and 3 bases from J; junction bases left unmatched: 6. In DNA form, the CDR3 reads TGTGCCAGCAATATAGACAGGGGGGACACCGGGGAGCTGTTTTTT. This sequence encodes CASNIDRGDTGELFF.

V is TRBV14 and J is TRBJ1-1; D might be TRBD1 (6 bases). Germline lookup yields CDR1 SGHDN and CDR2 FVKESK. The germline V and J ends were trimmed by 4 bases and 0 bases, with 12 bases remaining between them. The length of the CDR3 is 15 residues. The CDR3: CASSLMTGVNTEAFF. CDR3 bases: TGTGCCAGCAGCCTTATGACAGGTGTGAACACTGAAGCTTTCTTT.

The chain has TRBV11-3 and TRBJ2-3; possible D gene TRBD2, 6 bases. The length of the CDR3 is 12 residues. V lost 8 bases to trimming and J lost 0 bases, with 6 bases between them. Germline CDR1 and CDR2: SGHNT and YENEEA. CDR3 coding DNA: TGTGCCAGCGCGGGAAGCACAGATACGCAGTATTTT. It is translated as CASAGSTDTQYF.

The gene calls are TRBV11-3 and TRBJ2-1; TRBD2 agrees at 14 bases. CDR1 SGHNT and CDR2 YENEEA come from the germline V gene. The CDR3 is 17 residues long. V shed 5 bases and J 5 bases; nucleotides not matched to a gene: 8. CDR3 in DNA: TGTGCCAGCAGCCCTTGGACTAGCGGGAGGTCGCACAATGAGCAGTTCTTC. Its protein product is CASSPWTSGRSHNEQFF.

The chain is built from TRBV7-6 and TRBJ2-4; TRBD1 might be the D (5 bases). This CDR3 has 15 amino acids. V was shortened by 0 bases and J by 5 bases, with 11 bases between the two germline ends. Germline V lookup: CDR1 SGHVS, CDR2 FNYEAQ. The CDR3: CASSLAGRGENIQYF. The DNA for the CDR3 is TGTGCCAGCAGCTTAGCGGGAAGGGGCGAAAACATTCAGTACTTC.

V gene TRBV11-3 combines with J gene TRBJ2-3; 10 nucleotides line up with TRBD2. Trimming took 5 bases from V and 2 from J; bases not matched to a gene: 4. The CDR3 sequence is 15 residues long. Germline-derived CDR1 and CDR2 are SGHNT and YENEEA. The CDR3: CASSTSGRATDTQYF. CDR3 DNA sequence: TGTGCCAGCAGCACCAGCGGGAGGGCCACAGATACGCAGTATTTT.

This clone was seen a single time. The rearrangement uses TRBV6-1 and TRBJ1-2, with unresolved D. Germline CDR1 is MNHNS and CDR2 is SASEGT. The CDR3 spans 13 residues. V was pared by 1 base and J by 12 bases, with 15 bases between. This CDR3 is CASSEGGRRWHTF. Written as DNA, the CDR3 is TGTGCCAGCAGTGAAGGGGGTAGGAGGTGGCACACCTTC.

CDR3 sequence reads: CATTGQAGELFF. As DNA, the CDR3 is TGTGCCACCACGGGACAAGCCGGGGAGCTGTTTTTT. The chain has TRBV24-1 and TRBJ2-2, with D maybe TRBD1 (6 bases). Trimming removed 8 bases at V and 6 bases at J, with 9 bases between. The CDR3 runs 12 residues. CDR1 is KGHDR and CDR2 is SFDVKD in the germline V gene.

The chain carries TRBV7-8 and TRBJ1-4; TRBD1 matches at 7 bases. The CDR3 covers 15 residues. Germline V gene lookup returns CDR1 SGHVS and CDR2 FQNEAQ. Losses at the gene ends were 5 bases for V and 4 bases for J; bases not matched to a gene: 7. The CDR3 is CASSRRDSFNEKLFF. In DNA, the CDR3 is TGTGCCAGCAGCCGTAGGGACAGCTTTAATGAAAAACTGTTTTTT. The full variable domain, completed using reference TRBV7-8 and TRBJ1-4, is GAGVSQSPRYKVAKRGQDVALRCDPISGHVSLFWYQQALGQGPEFLTYFQNEAQLDKSGLPSDRFFAERPEGSVSTLKIQRTQQEDSAVYLCASSRRDSFNEKLFFGSGTQLSVL.

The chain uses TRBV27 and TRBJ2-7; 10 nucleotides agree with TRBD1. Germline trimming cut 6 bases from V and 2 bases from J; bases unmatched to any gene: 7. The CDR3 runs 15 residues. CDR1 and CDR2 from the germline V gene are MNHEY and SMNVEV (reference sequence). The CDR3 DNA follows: TGTGCCAGCAGCACCGGACAGGGGGGTCCCTACGAGCAGTACTTC. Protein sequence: CASSTGQGGPYEQYF.

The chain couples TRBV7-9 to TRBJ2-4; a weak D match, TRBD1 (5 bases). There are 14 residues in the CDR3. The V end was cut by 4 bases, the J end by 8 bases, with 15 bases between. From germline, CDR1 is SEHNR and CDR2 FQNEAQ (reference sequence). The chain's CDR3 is CASSYNFQGDIQYF. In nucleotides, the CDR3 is TGTGCCAGCAGCTATAACTTCCAAGGGGACATTCAGTACTTC.

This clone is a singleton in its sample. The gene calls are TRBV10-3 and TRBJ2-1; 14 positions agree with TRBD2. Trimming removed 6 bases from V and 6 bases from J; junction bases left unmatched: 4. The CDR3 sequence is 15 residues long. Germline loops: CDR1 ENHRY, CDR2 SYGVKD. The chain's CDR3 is CAISSGTSGSNEQFF. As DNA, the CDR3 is TGTGCCATCAGCTCCGGGACTAGCGGGAGCAATGAGCAGTTCTTC.

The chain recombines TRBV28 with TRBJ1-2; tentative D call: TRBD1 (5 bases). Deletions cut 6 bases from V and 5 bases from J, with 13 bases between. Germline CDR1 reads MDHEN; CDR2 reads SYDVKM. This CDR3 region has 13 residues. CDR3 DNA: TGTGCCAGCAGACAGGAGCAAGTTTATGGCTACACCTTC. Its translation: CASRQEQVYGYTF.